This is a list of T cell receptor beta chains from one sample in a study of T cell repertoires in cytomegalovirus infection. A single record per CDR3 protein comes from TCRdb applying MiXCR to the reads. This sample has about 900,000 distinct CDR3 sequences, with less than 35% found just once. Which antigens these TCRs recognize remains unknown. The specimen was cultured CD8+ T cells from PBMCs, collected from culture after CMV antigen stimulation. Receptors were obtained from a human donor in good health (CMV status not recorded). Some clones in this sample may be carry-over from other donors' samples. Each CDR3 is given with its conserved first and last residue. The order of the fields is clone size, J gene, V gene, D gene, CDR3 length, CDR3 protein, CDR3 DNA. A D gene is named only where the DNA matches it firmly. Clone size, where shown, is once, few, many, or a class for clones that have expanded.

NA TRBJ1-6 TRBV5-1 NA 18 CASSSRDNVYEDNSPLHF TGCGCCAGCAGCTCCCGGGACAACGTGTACGAAGATAATTCACCCCTCCACTTT
NA TRBJ1-1 TRBV2 NA 14 CASSESAGPTEAFF TGTGCCAGCAGTGAATCGGCAGGGCCCACTGAAGCTTTCTTT
few TRBJ2-7 TRBV6-1 NA 10 CATSRAKQYF TGTGCCACCTCTCGGGCCAAGCAGTACTTC
few TRBJ1-6 TRBV19 NA 16 CASSIDRSVYNSPLHF TGTGCCAGTAGTATTGATAGGAGCGTCTATAATTCACCCCTCCACTTT
many TRBJ1-5 TRBV7-2 TRBD1 15 CASSTGQGSNQPQHF TGTGCCAGCAGCACCGGACAGGGGAGCAATCAGCCCCAGCATTTT
few TRBJ1-1 TRBV4-3 NA 13 CASSQEVITEAFF TGCGCCAGCAGCCAAGAAGTTATCACTGAAGCTTTCTTT
NA TRBJ2-1 TRBV12-3/TRBV12-4 TRBD2 15 CASTLPPGGYNEQFF TGTGCCAGCACTCTCCCTCCGGGGGGGTACAATGAGCAGTTCTTC
NA TRBJ1-2 TRBV19 NA 13 CASRKGADYGYTF TGTGCCAGTAGGAAGGGAGCCGACTATGGCTACACCTTC
NA TRBJ2-1 TRBV5-6 TRBD1 15 CASSHGTGVYNEQFF TGTGCCAGCAGCCACGGGACAGGAGTATACAATGAGCAGTTCTTC
NA TRBJ1-2 TRBV7-9 NA 15 CASSLNYKSNYGYTF TGTGCCAGCAGCTTAAATTACAAATCTAACTATGGCTACACCTTC
NA TRBJ1-2 TRBV12-3/TRBV12-4 TRBD1 16 CASSLAPTQGNYGYTF TGTGCCAGCAGTTTAGCGCCCACACAGGGGAACTATGGCTACACCTTC
NA TRBJ1-6 TRBV5-3 NA 17 CASSSLRFAGSNSPLHF TGTGCCAGCAGTTCCTTAAGGTTCGCAGGTTCTAATTCACCCCTCCACTTT
few TRBJ1-2 TRBV2 TRBD1 16 CASSDPGTGGFYGYTF TGTGCCAGCAGTGACCCTGGGACAGGGGGCTTTTATGGCTACACCTTC
few TRBJ1-5 TRBV10-3 NA 16 CAISEGGGASNQPQHF TGTGCCATCAGTGAGGGGGGGGGCGCGAGCAATCAGCCCCAGCATTTT
few TRBJ2-1 TRBV7-9 NA 15 CASRPTGPGNNEQFF TGTGCCAGCAGACCGACAGGCCCGGGGAACAATGAGCAGTTCTTC
many TRBJ2-1 TRBV5-4 TRBD1 16 CASSQPGTGAYNEQFF TGTGCCAGCAGTCAGCCCGGGACAGGCGCCTACAATGAGCAGTTCTTC
NA TRBJ1-1 TRBV12-3/TRBV12-4 NA 13 CASSWGLGDEAFF TGTGCCAGCAGTTGGGGCCTCGGCGATGAAGCTTTCTTT
NA TRBJ2-7 TRBV6-5 NA 14 CASSYQGNSYEQYF TGTGCCAGCAGTTACCAGGGCAATTCCTACGAGCAGTACTTC
NA TRBJ1-4 TRBV14 NA 18 CASSQDLKRGKFGGKLFF TGTGCCAGCAGCCAAGATCTGAAGCGGGGAAAGTTCGGGGGAAAACTGTTTTTT
few TRBJ2-7 TRBV4-2 NA 14 CASSQGVGKHEQYF TGTGCCAGCAGCCAAGGTGTAGGGAAGCACGAGCAGTACTTC
NA TRBJ2-1 TRBV19 NA 16 CASSIDGGTGYNEEFF TGTGCCAGTAGTATAGATGGGGGCACGGGGTACAATGAGGAGTTCTTC
NA TRBJ2-5 TRBV4-1 NA 13 CASSPSIGKTQYF TGCGCCAGCAGCCCGTCTATCGGAAAGACCCAGTACTTC
many TRBJ1-4 TRBV7-6 NA 12 CASSYDGEKLFF TGTGCCAGCTCCTACGACGGGGAAAAACTGTTTTTT
NA TRBJ1-3 TRBV9 NA 15 CASSSSRSSGNTIYF TGTGCCAGCAGCTCCTCCCGAAGCTCTGGAAACACCATATATTTT
few TRBJ1-2 TRBV11-2 TRBD1 17 CASSLDLFLGTDYGYTF TGTGCCAGCAGCTTAGATCTGTTTTTAGGGACAGACTATGGCTACACCTTC
few TRBJ2-7 TRBV11-2 NA 16 CASSLTPRRVPYEQYF TGTGCCAGCAGCTTAACGCCCCGTCGGGTACCTTACGAGCAGTACTTC
NA TRBJ1-5 TRBV24-1 TRBD1 15 CATSPRQGSNQPQHF TGTGCCACCAGCCCCAGACAGGGTAGCAATCAGCCCCAGCATTTT
many TRBJ2-3 TRBV7-2 NA 12 CASSSDYHTQYF TGTGCCAGCAGCTCGGACTACCATACGCAGTATTTT
NA TRBJ1-2 TRBV12-3/TRBV12-4 TRBD1 16 CASSPSPADRGRGYTF TGTGCCAGCAGCCCCTCCCCGGCTGACAGGGGACGGGGCTACACCTTC
NA TRBJ1-1 TRBV9 NA 13 CASSAGGFSVAFF TGTGCCAGCAGCGCTGGGGGGTTTTCTGTAGCTTTCTTT
NA TRBJ1-6 TRBV6-2/TRBV6-3 TRBD1 15 CASSYSGTVNSPLHF TGTGCCAGCAGTTACTCCGGGACAGTCAATTCACCCCTCCACTTT
few TRBJ1-2 TRBV7-9 NA 14 CASSFWGQDYGYTF TGTGCCAGCAGCTTTTGGGGGCAGGACTATGGCTACACCTTC
NA TRBJ2-7 TRBV19 NA 11 CASFYRTPRVF TGTGCCTCTTTTTATCGGACACCGAGGGTCTTC
NA TRBJ2-2 TRBV27 NA 14 CASTGGGGPGELFF TGTGCCAGCACTGGGGGAGGGGGGCCCGGGGAGCTGTTTTTT
NA TRBJ2-1 TRBV7-9 NA 10 CATYRDEQFF TGTGCCACCTACAGGGATGAGCAGTTCTTC
NA TRBJ2-1 TRBV28 TRBD1 16 CASSLGGTGFWNEQFF TGTGCCAGCAGCTTAGGGGGGACAGGATTTTGGAATGAGCAGTTCTTC
NA TRBJ1-1 TRBV4-1 NA 17 CASSQEVPGTGYTEAFF TGCGCCAGCAGCCAAGAAGTCCCGGGGACGGGGTACACTGAAGCTTTCTTT
few TRBJ2-7 TRBV13 NA 15 CASSPSLGPSYEQYF TGTGCCAGCAGCCCTAGCCTAGGGCCCTCCTACGAGCAGTACTTC
NA TRBJ1-2 TRBV19 NA 16 CASTDLIDTPNYGYTF TGTGCCAGTACTGATCTTATCGACACGCCTAACTATGGCTACACCTTC
many TRBJ1-1 TRBV7-9 NA 10 CASSSNQAFF TGTGCCAGCAGCTCAAACCAAGCTTTCTTT
many TRBJ2-1 TRBV7-8 TRBD1 15 CASSSGTGLYNEQFF TGTGCCAGCAGCTCCGGGACAGGACTCTACAATGAGCAGTTCTTC
few TRBJ1-1 TRBV6-2/TRBV6-3 NA 15 CASSLDGIPLTEAFF TGTGCCAGCAGTTTGGACGGGATACCTTTGACTGAAGCTTTCTTT
few TRBJ1-5 TRBV6-6 NA 16 CASSYTGGGSNQPQHF TGTGCCAGCAGTTACACTGGGGGCGGTAGCAATCAGCCCCAGCATTTT
NA TRBJ1-2 TRBV27 TRBD1 11 CASSHRGGYTF TGTGCCAGCAGCCACAGGGGCGGCTACACCTTC
many TRBJ2-6 TRBV4-1 NA 17 CASSRGRIGTGANVLTF TGCGCCAGCAGTCGCGGGCGGATAGGGACTGGGGCCAACGTCCTGACTTTC
NA TRBJ2-5 TRBV7-6 NA 15 CASSQRQAYQETQYF TGTGCCAGCAGCCAGAGACAGGCTTATCAAGAGACCCAGTACTTC
many TRBJ2-1 TRBV7-2 NA 16 CASSVNRASSYNEQFF TGTGCCAGCAGCGTCAACAGGGCAAGCTCCTACAATGAGCAGTTCTTC
NA TRBJ1-1 TRBV19 TRBD1 15 CASSSGQGAWTEAFF TGTGCCAGTAGTTCAGGACAGGGGGCTTGGACTGAAGCTTTCTTT